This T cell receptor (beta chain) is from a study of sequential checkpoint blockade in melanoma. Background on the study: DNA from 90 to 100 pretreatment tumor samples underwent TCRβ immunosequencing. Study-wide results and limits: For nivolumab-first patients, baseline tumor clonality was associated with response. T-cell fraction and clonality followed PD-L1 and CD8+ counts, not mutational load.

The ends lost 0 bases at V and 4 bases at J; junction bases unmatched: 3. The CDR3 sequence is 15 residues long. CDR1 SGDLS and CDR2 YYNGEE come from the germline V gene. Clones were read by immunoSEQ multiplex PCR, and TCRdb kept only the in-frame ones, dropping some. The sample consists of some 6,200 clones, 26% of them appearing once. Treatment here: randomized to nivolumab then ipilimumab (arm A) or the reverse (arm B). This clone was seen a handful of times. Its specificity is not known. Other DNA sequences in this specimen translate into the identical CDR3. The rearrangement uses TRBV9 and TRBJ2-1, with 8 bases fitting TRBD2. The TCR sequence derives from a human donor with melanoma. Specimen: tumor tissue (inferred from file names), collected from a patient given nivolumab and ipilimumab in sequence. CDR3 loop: CASSVVSGGYNEQFF. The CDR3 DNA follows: TGTGCCAGCAGCGTAGTGTCGGGAGGGTACAATGAGCAGTTCTTC.